The 16 T cell receptor beta chains below all came from one sample that was sequenced in a study of Ad26.COV2.S vaccination and SARS-CoV-2 variants. Treatment reported: some 20 received Ad26.COV2.S at low or high dose, single or two shots; about five received placebo; per-sample allocation not given. Collection of the samples took place on day 63 after the first injection of vaccine or placebo. Sequencing used immunoSEQ multiplex PCR; TCRdb keeps in-frame clones, though not all of them. The sample holds 400,000 to 450,000 clones, approximately 90% seen once. This specimen was peripheral blood, taken in a trial of Ad26.COV2.S vaccine versus placebo. All receptors come from a person aged 18 to 65 who received the Ad26.COV2.S COVID-19 vaccine or a placebo.

This clone was observed once. The J gene is TRBJ2-5, the V gene TRBV4-1; the D gene is possibly TRBD1 (5 bases). Germline V CDR1 and CDR2: MGHRA, YSYEKL. The CDR3 runs to 16 residues. V was pared by 1 base and J by 1 base, with 13 bases between. The CDR3 DNA follows: TGCGCCAGCAGCCAAGTACTAAGGCAGGGCCAAGAGACCCAGTACTTC. Amino acid sequence: CASSQVLRQGQETQYF.

The chain couples TRBV11-1 to TRBJ2-7; possible D gene TRBD1, 5 bases. The germline V and J ends were trimmed by 10 bases and 1 base, with 14 bases remaining between them. CDR1 is SGHAT, CDR2 FQDESV, per germline (reference sequence). The CDR3 covers 13 residues. The CDR3 bases are TGTGCCACCTCTGGGGCGGAGTCCTACGAGCAGTACTTC. Amino acid sequence: CATSGAESYEQYF.

The chain uses TRBV24-1 and TRBJ1-5; tentatively, D is TRBD1 (6 bases). Germline V gene data show CDR1 as KGHDR and CDR2 as SFDVKD. The CDR3 has 15 amino acids. V was trimmed by 1 base and J by 6 bases, leaving 12 bases between them. The CDR3 bases are TGTGCCACCAGTGATTTCTACAGGGCTGTTCAGCCCCAGCATTTT. This gives the protein CATSDFYRAVQPQHF.

The chain joins TRBV30 to TRBJ2-1; 11 bases align to TRBD2. The CDR3 runs 15 residues. The V segment lost 0 bases and the J segment 3 bases; nucleotides outside the gene matches: 1. Per the germline V gene, CDR1 is GTSNPN and CDR2 is SVGIG (reference sequence). The CDR3 DNA sequence: TGTGCCTGGAGTGTTGGACTAGCGGGCTACAATGAGCAGTTCTTC. This codes for CAWSVGLAGYNEQFF.

With respect to this clone: Other DNA variants within this sample encode the same CDR3. This chain links TRBV5-1 with TRBJ1-2; D perhaps matches TRBD1 (5 bases). V lost 0 bases, J lost 5 bases, and 8 bases lay in between. The length of the CDR3 is 13 residues. Germline CDR1 and CDR2: SGHRS and YFSETQ. CDR3: CASSLGGLYGYTF. The CDR3 DNA reads TGCGCCAGCAGCTTGGGGGGGTTGTATGGCTACACCTTC. Looking up the rest from reference TRBV5-1 and TRBJ1-2 gives the full variable domain: KAGVTQTPRYLIKTRGQQVTLSCSPISGHRSVSWYQQTPGQGLQFLFEYFSETQRNKGNFPGRFSGRQFSNSRSEMNVSTLELGDSALYLCASSLGGLYGYTFGSGTRLTVV.

This chain connects TRBV27 to TRBJ2-5, with 10 bases identical to TRBD2. V shed 3 bases and J 1 base; nucleotides not matched to a gene: 5. The germline gives CDR1 MNHEY, CDR2 SMNVEV (reference sequence). This CDR3 is 16 amino acids long. The CDR3 coding sequence is TGTGCCAGCAGTTTTTTAACTAGCGGGATCCAAGAGACCCAGTACTTC. Translated: CASSFLTSGIQETQYF.

This clone was seen only a few times. J is TRBJ1-1 and V is TRBV5-1; possible D gene TRBD1, 5 bases. CDR3 size: 13 residues. Germline CDR1 SGHRS, CDR2 YFSETQ. The ends were cut back, 6 bases at V and 1 base at J, with 10 bases in the middle. The CDR3 DNA sequence: TGCGCCAGCACTAATACAGGGAACACTGAAGCTTTCTTT. This translates into CASTNTGNTEAFF.

Only one count was recorded for this clone. This sequence joins TRBV7-2 and TRBJ2-1, with 7 nucleotides matching TRBD2. Germline V gene lookup returns CDR1 SGHTA and CDR2 FQGNSA. The V gene end was trimmed by 0 bases and the J gene end by 7 bases; junction bases not matched to a gene: 6. The CDR3 totals 15 residues. In nucleotides, the CDR3 is TGTGCCAGCAGCTTAGCGGCGGGAGTTCATAATGAGCAGTTCTTC. Translating it yields CASSLAAGVHNEQFF.

This chain uses TRBV10-3 with TRBJ1-1; D is undetermined. Looked up from germline, CDR1 is ENHRY and CDR2 is SYGVKD. The V end lost 3 bases, the J end lost 0 bases, and 11 bases lay between the germline ends. The CDR3 totals 15 residues. The CDR3 coding sequence is TGTGCCATCAGTGATATGGCAGTATTGAACACTGAAGCTTTCTTT. Translation: CAISDMAVLNTEAFF.

The chain has TRBV14 and TRBJ1-1; D gene ambiguous. Trimming removed 5 bases at V and 4 bases at J, with 11 bases between. The CDR3 is 13 amino acids. Germline CDR1 is SGHDN and CDR2 is FVKESK. The CDR3 is CASSGVRGTEAFF. CDR3 DNA: TGTGCCAGCAGCGGGGTAAGAGGCACTGAAGCTTTCTTT.

The chain couples TRBV14 to TRBJ2-7; maybe TRBD1 (6 bases). The CDR3 length is 16 residues. Trimming took 0 bases from V and 4 from J, leaving 16 bases between them. The germline CDR1 and CDR2 sequences are SGHDN and FVKESK. CDR3 loop: CASSQDKGVSRYEQYF. In nucleotides, the CDR3 is TGTGCCAGCAGCCAAGATAAGGGGGTATCTAGGTACGAGCAGTACTTC.

The chain employs TRBV28 and TRBJ1-2, with D maybe TRBD1 (5 bases). V was pared by 2 bases and J by 4 bases, with 17 bases between. This CDR3 is built from 16 residues. The germline V gene encodes CDR1 MDHEN and CDR2 SYDVKM. The CDR3: CASSLLGARFSYGYTF. DNA of the CDR3: TGTGCCAGCAGTTTACTCGGGGCGCGGTTTAGCTATGGCTACACCTTC.

The J gene is TRBJ2-5, the V gene TRBV19; D call uncertain. Germline-derived CDR1 and CDR2 are LNHDA and SQIVND (reference sequence). CDR3 length equals 12 residues. Trimming shortened V by 9 bases and J by 5 bases, and 13 bases separated the two germline ends. The CDR3, as DNA: TGTGCCAGCCGGGCTGCTGGGGAGACCCAGTACTTC. Its protein product is CASRAAGETQYF.

V is TRBV6-5 and J is TRBJ2-5; D possibly uses TRBD1 or TRBD2 (5 bases each). The CDR3 consists of 14 residues. The V end lost 5 bases, the J end lost 5 bases, and 15 bases lay between the germline ends. Looked up from germline, CDR1 is MNHEY and CDR2 is SVGAGI. The CDR3 loop reads CASSLGGPGETQYF. The CDR3 nucleotides are TGTGCCAGCAGTCTCGGCGGGCCAGGGGAGACCCAGTACTTC.

The chain recombines TRBV2 with TRBJ2-3, with D maybe TRBD1 (5 bases). The CDR3 runs to 13 residues. Per the germline V gene, CDR1 is SNHLY and CDR2 is FYNNEI. V dropped 7 bases and J dropped 6 bases, with 14 bases sitting between them. The CDR3 reads CASTKGAADTQYF. CDR3 nucleotide sequence: TGTGCCAGCACTAAAGGGGCGGCGGATACGCAGTATTTT. The full variable domain, in which reference TRBV2 and TRBJ2-3 provide the parts outside the CDR3, is EPEVTQTPSHQVTQMGQEVILRCVPISNHLYFYWYRQILGQKVEFLVSFYNNEISEKSEIFDDQFSVERPDGSNFTLKIRSTKLEDSAMYFCASTKGAADTQYFGPGTRLTVL.

The chain carries TRBV2 and TRBJ1-6; no reliable D call. The CDR3 covers 12 residues. V lost 6 bases and J lost 8, with 8 bases in between. From germline, CDR1 is SNHLY and CDR2 FYNNEI. The CDR3 protein is CASRSSDSPLHF. The CDR3, as DNA: TGTGCCAGCAGAAGCTCGGATTCACCCCTCCACTTT.